The 20 T cell receptor beta chains below all came from one sample that was sequenced in a study of CXCR3-negative and CXCR3-positive naive CD8 T cells. 5' RACE with UMI labels generated the TRB cDNA libraries. Following a re-call of the 5' RACE reads, TCRdb has one entry per CDR3 protein and lacks DNA. This sample's table has 5,700 or so distinct CDR3 sequences. Findings and limits, study-wide: Hydrophobicity of TRB CDR3s was greater in CXCR3-positive naive cells than in CXCR3-negative naive cells.

Their cognate antigens are unknown. Sequenced: naive CXCR3+ CD8+ T cells from blood. As for subset: CD45RO-CCR7+CD27+CD95- naive CD8+ T cells expressing CXCR3 (TNR3+). The receptors were sampled from a human donor in good health. Some clones in this sample may be carry-over from other donors' samples.

This CDR3 reads CASSPNPVSEAFF. The chain uses TRBV5-4 and TRBJ1-1; without DNA, the TCRdb call of TRBD1 cannot be checked. The CDR3 loop spans 13 amino acids. CDR1 and CDR2 (germline): SGHNT, YYREEE (reference sequence).

This clonotype counts as medium-sized by frequency. V and J are TRBV29-1 and TRBJ1-2. Germline V gene lookup returns CDR1 SQVTM and CDR2 ANQGSEA. The CDR3 loop spans 11 amino acids. CDR3 in amino acids: CSVEFNYGYTF.

This clonotype is deemed medium-sized by its frequency. The chain joins TRBV14 to TRBJ2-7; the D gene TCRdb calls, TRBD1, cannot be checked with no DNA. Germline V gives CDR1 SGHDN, CDR2 FVKESK. The CDR3 consists of 14 residues. CDR3 region: CASSQGRQGYEQYF.

V usage is TRBV19 and J usage is TRBJ2-4; TCRdb outputs TRBD1, but without DNA this stays unchecked. The germline gives CDR1 LNHDA, CDR2 SQIVND (reference sequence). This CDR3 contains 13 residues. The CDR3 loop reads CASSLGQGSIQYF. The full variable domain, rest sourced from reference TRBV19 and TRBJ2-4, is DGGITQSPKYLFRKEGQNVTLSCEQNLNHDAMYWYRQDPGQGLRLIYYSQIVNDFQKGDIAEGYSVSREKKESFPLTVTSAQKNPTAFYLCASSLGQGSIQYFGAGTRLSVL.

This clonotype is identified as medium-sized (0.01 to 0.1%) from frequency. The chain recombines TRBV6-6 with TRBJ2-7; TCRdb lists TRBD1, though no DNA is available to test this call. Germline V gene lookup returns CDR1 MNHNY and CDR2 SVGAGI (reference sequence). The CDR3 length is 14 residues. The CDR3 loop reads CASSLGTGGFEQYF.

V and J are TRBV6-1 and TRBJ2-1; checking the TCRdb D call of TRBD1 is not possible without DNA. The CDR3 extends over 12 amino acids. CDR1 MNHNS and CDR2 SASEGT come from the germline V gene. CDR3 sequence reads: CASIRGGGEQFF.

Frequency places this clonotype as medium-sized. The chain joins TRBV29-1 to TRBJ2-5. The CDR3 covers 13 residues. Germline V CDR1 and CDR2: SQVTM, ANQGSEA. CDR3 in amino acids: CSVEPESQETQYF.

V gene TRBV3-1 combines with J gene TRBJ1-3. Germline V gene lookup returns CDR1 LGHDT and CDR2 YNNKEL (reference sequence). The CDR3 totals 18 residues. Here the CDR3 reads CASSGWQTGGEPGNTIYF.

The CDR3 loop is CASSNTDTEAFF. The chain joins TRBV25-1 to TRBJ1-1. Per germline, CDR1 MGHDK and CDR2 SYGVNS. CDR3 length equals 12 residues.

The genes are TRBV29-1 and TRBJ2-7; TCRdb proposes TRBD1, but this gene call is untestable without DNA. The length of the CDR3 is 15 residues. Germline assignment: CDR1 SQVTM and CDR2 ANQGSEA. CDR3 protein: CSVESDREEAYEQYF.

Considering frequency, this clonotype is medium-sized. This chain links TRBV6-2 or TRBV6-3 with TRBJ2-1. Germline loops: CDR1 MNHEY, CDR2 SVGEGT. This CDR3 contains 13 residues. CDR3 amino acids: CASSSLRLDEQFF.

According to its frequency, this clonotype is medium-sized. This CDR3 is CSGQFSGANVLTF. The V call is TRBV29-1, the J call TRBJ2-6; TCRdb gives TRBD1 as the D gene, but with no DNA this cannot be confirmed. The CDR3 loop spans 13 amino acids. Germline-derived CDR1 and CDR2 are SQVTM and ANQGSEA.

This clonotype is called medium-sized based on its frequency. V and J are TRBV29-1 and TRBJ2-7. The CDR3 sequence is 13 residues long. Germline V gene lookup returns CDR1 SQVTM and CDR2 ANQGSEA. The CDR3: CSVEEGSSYEQYF.

This clonotype is identified as medium-sized from frequency. The chain couples TRBV29-1 to TRBJ2-7. This CDR3 is 14 amino acids long. The germline V gene has CDR1 SQVTM and CDR2 ANQGSEA. The CDR3: CSANLRGNSYEQYF.

The rearrangement uses TRBV29-1 and TRBJ2-1. The CDR3 sequence is 11 residues long. Germline CDR1 reads SQVTM; CDR2 reads ANQGSEA. This CDR3 is CSVLSYNEQFF.

This sequence joins TRBV5-1 and TRBJ2-7; TCRdb outputs TRBD1, but without DNA this stays unchecked. The CDR3 sequence is 16 residues long. Germline loops: CDR1 SGHRS, CDR2 YFSETQ. CDR3 residues: CASSTSDRVGTYEQYF.

V gene TRBV20-1 combines with J gene TRBJ1-5; TCRdb calls TRBD1, which cannot be checked without DNA. Germline V lookup: CDR1 DFQATT, CDR2 SNEGSKA (reference sequence). The CDR3 length is 13 residues. The CDR3 sequence is CSANGQENQPQHF.

This rearrangement joins TRBV25-1 to TRBJ2-1; there is no DNA to check the TCRdb D call of TRBD2. CDR1 and CDR2 (germline): MGHDK, SYGVNS. CDR3 length equals 16 residues. The CDR3 protein is CASSDSPGPRGDEQFF.

The chain recombines TRBV13 with TRBJ2-7; TCRdb's D gene call, TRBD2, goes unchecked for lack of DNA. This CDR3 spans 15 amino acids. CDR1 is PRHDT and CDR2 is FYEKMQ in the germline V gene (reference sequence). The CDR3 here is CASSSRLAGWYEQYF.

The genes are TRBV12-3 or TRBV12-4 and TRBJ1-2; TCRdb's D call, TRBD1, is unchecked because there is no DNA. The CDR3 runs 13 residues. The CDR3 reads CARSLPEGYGYTF.